This paragraph covers one TCR beta chain sequence. What it binds is unknown. Germline V lookup: CDR1 SGDLS, CDR2 YYNGEE. This CDR3 comprises 13 residues. Trimming took off 0 bases at V and 4 bases at J, with 7 bases between the two ends. This entry comes from a study of graft-versus-host responses after intestinal transplantation. Study-wide points: Detection of GvH clones occurred in recipient marrow, and some had their first appearance in ileum or blood. Early post-transplant HvG declines tracked with peak circulating GvH clone levels. Subjects displaying graft-donor T cell macrochimerism possessed elevated graft-versus-host to host-versus-graft clonal ratios inside allografts.

Generated by immunoSEQ multiplex PCR, the TCRdb table keeps only in-frame clones and is missing some. Of 98,000 or so clones listed, about 90% are singletons. This sequence was found in a human donor who received an intestinal transplant. The chain carries TRBV9 and TRBJ2-5, with no clear D. The material sequenced was unstimulated CD4+ T cells sorted from spleen or lymph node cells, taken before intestinal transplant. For the CDR3, the DNA is TGTGCCAGCAGCGTAGAGGGTCGAGAGACCCAGTACTTC. Translating it yields CASSVEGRETQYF.